Following are 5 T cell receptor beta chains from one sample sequenced in a study of blood T cells in healthy people across ages. A J-beta primer mix and a sample-barcoded 5' primer were used in a second PCR of roughly 7 to 12 cycles. Each CDR3 protein is one row after TCRdb ran MiXCR on the 5' RACE reads. This sample yields about 1 million distinct CDR3 sequences, of which around 27% are seen a single time; around 0.75% belongs to the top ten. Separately, the same data were catalogued under a study of T cells of mothers and their children.

Sequencing input: blood. The receptors come from a girl aged 2 to 9 in good health.

This clonotype was detected only a few times. J is TRBJ1-4 and V is TRBV20-1, with D possibly being TRBD1 (6 bases). V lost 2 bases and J 7 bases, leaving 11 bases between the germline ends. The CDR3 consists of 13 residues. The germline gives CDR1 DFQATT, CDR2 SNEGSKA (reference sequence). The CDR3 DNA reads as TGCAGTGCTAGACAGGGGAGCACTGAAAAACTGTTTTTT. Translating gives CSARQGSTEKLFF.

The rearrangement joins TRBV29-1 to TRBJ2-5; weak D call: TRBD1 (5 bases). The DNA matches TRBJ2-7 better at its end, which makes the J call doubtful. Germline V CDR1 and CDR2: SQVTM, ANQGSEA. The CDR3 runs to 13 residues. In nucleotides, the CDR3 is TGCAGCGTTGGGGGCAGGAACTACTACGAGCAGTACTTC. It specifies CSVGGRNYYEQYF.

The chain couples TRBV18 to TRBJ2-3, with TRBD2 as a possible D gene (5 bases). Germline CDR1 reads KGHSH; CDR2 reads LQKENI. The CDR3 length is 15 residues. Trimming removed 4 bases at V and 2 bases at J, with 13 bases between. The CDR3 DNA reads as TGTGCCAGCTCACGCGACACGGGATTCACAGATACGCAGTATTTT. The encoded protein is CASSRDTGFTDTQYF.

The J gene is TRBJ2-2, the V gene TRBV18; D might be TRBD2 (6 bases). Trimming removed 0 bases at V and 1 base at J, with 9 bases between. CDR1 is KGHSH, CDR2 LQKENI, per germline. CDR3 length equals 16 residues. DNA of the CDR3: TGTGCCAGCTCACCACCGGGACTTCGGAACACCGGGGAGCTGTTTTTT. This sequence encodes CASSPPGLRNTGELFF. The variable domain in full, completed from reference TRBV18 and TRBJ2-2, reads NAGVMQNPRHLVRRRGQEARLRCSPMKGHSHVYWYRQLPEEGLKFMVYLQKENIIDESGMPKERFSAEFPKEGPSILRIQQVVRGDSAAYFCASSPPGLRNTGELFFGEGSRLTVL.

V usage is TRBV20-1 and J usage is TRBJ2-6; D is uncertain. The CDR3 totals 16 residues. Per the germline V gene, CDR1 is DFQATT and CDR2 is SNEGSKA (reference sequence). With 1 base removed from V and 4 bases from J, the gap between germline ends came to 14 bases. The CDR3 nucleotides read TGCAGTGCTAGAGGTCCGGCCAGGACCGGGGCCAACGTCCTGACTTTC. Amino acids: CSARGPARTGANVLTF.